These 14 T cell receptor beta chains share one sample of origin, sequenced in a study of T cell changes during pregnancy in multiple sclerosis. Sequencing used immunoSEQ multiplex PCR; TCRdb keeps in-frame clones, though not all of them. The sample comprises some 73,000 clones, around 92% of which are singletons, and 2.5% to 3.5% rests with the top ten. Sequencing used peripheral blood, obtained in the third trimester of pregnancy. The receptor source for this set is a female donor in good health, enrolled as a control in a pregnancy study.

This clone was observed a handful of times. V gene TRBV5-1 combines with J gene TRBJ1-6, with 7 bases lining up with TRBD1. CDR1 is SGHRS, CDR2 YFSETQ, per germline. The CDR3 is 16 amino acids. V shed 3 bases, J shed 3 bases, and the junction held 6 bases outside the gene matches. The CDR3 protein is CASSSSTGVYNSPLHF. The CDR3 DNA reads as TGCGCCAGCAGCTCATCAACAGGGGTCTATAATTCACCCCTCCACTTT.

The chain has TRBV7-9 and TRBJ2-7; TRBD1 is a possible D gene (6 bases). V lost 3 bases and J 5 bases, leaving 14 bases between the germline ends. The length of the CDR3 is 14 residues. The germline V gene encodes CDR1 SEHNR and CDR2 FQNEAQ (reference sequence). The CDR3 here is CASSLTDRPHEQYF. CDR3 coding DNA: TGTGCCAGCAGCTTGACGGACAGACCCCACGAGCAGTACTTC. Full variable domain (missing parts from reference TRBV7-9 and TRBJ2-7): DTGVSQNPRHKITKRGQNVTFRCDPISEHNRLYWYRQTLGQGPEFLTYFQNEAQLEKSRLLSDRFSAERPKGSFSTLEIQRTEQGDSAMYLCASSLTDRPHEQYFGPGTRLTVT.

The chain has TRBV10-2 and TRBJ2-3, with a possible D match to TRBD2 (6 bases). Trimming left V 3 bases short and J 5 bases short, with 12 bases between. CDR3 size: 14 residues. Germline CDR1 reads WSHSY; CDR2 reads SAAADI. Written as DNA, the CDR3 is TGCGCCAGCAGTGATCGCGGGGAAGAAGATACGCAGTATTTT. This codes for CASSDRGEEDTQYF.

The chain couples TRBV19 to TRBJ2-4; 7 bases line up with TRBD2. From germline, CDR1 is LNHDA and CDR2 SQIVND (reference sequence). V lost 5 bases to trimming and J lost 6 bases; unmatched junction nucleotides: 1. This CDR3 has 12 amino acids. CDR3 sequence: CASSGRVNIQYF. In nucleotides, the CDR3 is TGTGCCAGTAGTGGGAGGGTAAACATTCAGTACTTC.

The V and J genes are TRBV4-1 and TRBJ2-3, with a possible D match to TRBD2 (7 bases). V gave up 0 bases and J gave up 2 bases, with 15 bases separating them. The CDR3 runs to 17 residues. Germline V gives CDR1 MGHRA, CDR2 YSYEKL. DNA for the CDR3: TGCGCCAGCAGCCAAGAGAACGGGGGGCTCCCCACAGATACGCAGTATTTT. Translation: CASSQENGGLPTDTQYF.

This clone came up once. This chain connects TRBV10-2 to TRBJ1-2; 9 bases are shared with TRBD1. This CDR3 comprises 15 residues. The germline V gene has CDR1 WSHSY and CDR2 SAAADI. V was pared by 2 bases and J by 7 bases, with 8 bases of the junction left unmatched. CDR3 in DNA: TGCGCCAGCAGTGAGCAGCAGAGACAGGGGGGTGGCTACACCTTC. Amino acids: CASSEQQRQGGGYTF.

The chain couples TRBV5-1 to TRBJ2-7; TRBD2 matches at 10 bases. J lost 5 bases, V lost 0 bases, and 14 bases had no gene match. There are 18 residues in the CDR3. The germline V gene has CDR1 SGHRS and CDR2 YFSETQ. CDR3 amino acids: CASSLATASGGVLHEQYF. The CDR3, as DNA: TGCGCCAGCAGCTTGGCCACGGCTAGCGGGGGAGTTCTTCACGAGCAGTACTTC.

This clone was found once. This chain uses TRBV27 with TRBJ1-1; a possible D gene is TRBD1 (6 bases). V lost 6 bases, J lost 6 bases, and 23 bases lay in between. The CDR3 loop spans 16 amino acids. Germline loops: CDR1 MNHEY, CDR2 SMNVEV (reference sequence). The CDR3: CASRAKGRGILSEAFF. The CDR3 DNA follows: TGTGCCAGCAGAGCAAAGGGGAGGGGGATCCTTTCTGAAGCTTTCTTT.

The chain couples TRBV6-1 to TRBJ1-4, with 7 bases that match TRBD1. The CDR3 is 16 residues long. Germline trimming cut 4 bases from V and 4 bases from J; bases unmatched to any gene: 9. Germline CDR1 reads MNHNS; CDR2 reads SASEGT. The CDR3 protein is CASSVNPRDSNEKLFF. CDR3 sequence (DNA): TGTGCCAGCAGTGTTAATCCCCGGGACAGTAATGAAAAACTGTTTTTT.

The rearrangement uses TRBV28 and TRBJ1-1; unclear D gene. Germline V gene data show CDR1 as MDHEN and CDR2 as SYDVKM. V dropped 2 bases and J dropped 11 bases, with 12 bases sitting between them. There are 12 residues in the CDR3. DNA for the CDR3: TGTGCCAGCAGTTTAGGGAGGTCCGGGGCTTTCTTT. Its protein is CASSLGRSGAFF.

The rearrangement links TRBV4-2 to TRBJ1-4; D may be TRBD1 (5 bases). Germline V gives CDR1 LGHNA, CDR2 YNFKEQ. Trimming left V 0 bases short and J 3 bases short, with 11 bases between. The CDR3 extends over 16 amino acids. Here the CDR3 reads CASSQERGSPNEKLFF. CDR3 nucleotide sequence: TGTGCCAGCAGCCAAGAGCGGGGCTCACCTAATGAAAAACTGTTTTTT.

This chain links TRBV18 with TRBJ2-3; TRBD2 matches 9 bases. After removal of 5 bases from V and 4 bases from J, the junction contained 7 bases not matched to a gene. The CDR3 loop spans 15 amino acids. CDR1 and CDR2 from the germline V gene are KGHSH and LQKENI. Written as DNA, the CDR3 is TGTGCCAGCTCAGCCCTAGCGGGAATATCAGATACGCAGTATTTT. It translates to CASSALAGISDTQYF.

The chain recombines TRBV5-6 with TRBJ2-7, with D possibly matching TRBD2 (5 bases). Germline CDR1 is SGHDT and CDR2 is YYEEEE. This CDR3 is built from 15 residues. V lost 4 bases and J 0 bases, leaving 14 bases between the germline ends. The CDR3 nucleotides are TGTGCCAGCAGCAGATCGATAGGGAGCTCCTACGAGCAGTACTTC. Translation gives CASSRSIGSSYEQYF.

The chain couples TRBV7-8 to TRBJ1-2; D is unclear. This CDR3 spans 13 amino acids. CDR1 is SGHVS, CDR2 FQNEAQ, per germline. V lost 3 bases and J 8 bases, leaving 13 bases between the germline ends. CDR3 in amino acids: CASSLGTAVGYTF. The CDR3 bases are TGTGCCAGCAGCTTGGGTACAGCCGTGGGCTACACCTTC.